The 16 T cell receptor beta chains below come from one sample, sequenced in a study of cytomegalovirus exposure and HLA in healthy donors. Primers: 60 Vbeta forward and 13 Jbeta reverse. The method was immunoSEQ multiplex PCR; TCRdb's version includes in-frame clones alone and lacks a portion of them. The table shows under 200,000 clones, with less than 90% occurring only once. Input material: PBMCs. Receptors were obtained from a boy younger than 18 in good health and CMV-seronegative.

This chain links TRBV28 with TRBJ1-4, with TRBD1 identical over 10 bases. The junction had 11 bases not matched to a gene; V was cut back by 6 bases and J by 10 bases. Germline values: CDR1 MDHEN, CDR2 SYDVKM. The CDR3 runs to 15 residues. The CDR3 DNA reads TGTGCCAGCAGGGCCCAGACAGGGGGCAGTGGAAAACTGTTTTTT. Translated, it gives CASRAQTGGSGKLFF. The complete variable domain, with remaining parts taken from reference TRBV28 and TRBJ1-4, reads DVKVTQSSRYLVKRTGEKVFLECVQDMDHENMFWYRQDPGLGLRLIYFSYDVKMKEKGDIPEGYSVSREKKERFSLILESASTNQTSMYLCASRAQTGGSGKLFFGSGTQLSVL.

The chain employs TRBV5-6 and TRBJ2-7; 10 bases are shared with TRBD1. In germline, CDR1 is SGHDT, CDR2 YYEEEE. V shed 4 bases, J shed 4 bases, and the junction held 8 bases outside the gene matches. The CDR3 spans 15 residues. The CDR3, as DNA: TGTGCCAGCAGCATACCGGGACAGGGGTCTTACGAGCAGTACTTC. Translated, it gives CASSIPGQGSYEQYF.

Here the CDR3 DNA reads TGTGCCAGCAGAACCGGGACTCTCACCAACGAGCAGTACTTC. Translation gives CASRTGTLTNEQYF. The chain joins TRBV6-5 to TRBJ2-7, with TRBD2 as a possible D gene (6 bases). V lost 6 bases to trimming and J lost 5 bases, with 17 bases between them. The germline CDR1 and CDR2 sequences are MNHEY and SVGAGI. The length of the CDR3 is 14 residues.

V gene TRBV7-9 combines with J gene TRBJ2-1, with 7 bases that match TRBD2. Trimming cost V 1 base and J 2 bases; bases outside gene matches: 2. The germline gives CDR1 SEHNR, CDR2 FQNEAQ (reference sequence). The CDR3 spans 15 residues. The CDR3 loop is CASSLGLAAYNEQFF. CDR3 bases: TGTGCCAGCAGCTTAGGCCTAGCGGCCTACAATGAGCAGTTCTTC. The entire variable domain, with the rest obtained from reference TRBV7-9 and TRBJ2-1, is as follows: DTGVSQNPRHKITKRGQNVTFRCDPISEHNRLYWYRQTLGQGPEFLTYFQNEAQLEKSRLLSDRFSAERPKGSFSTLEIQRTEQGDSAMYLCASSLGLAAYNEQFFGPGTRLTVL.

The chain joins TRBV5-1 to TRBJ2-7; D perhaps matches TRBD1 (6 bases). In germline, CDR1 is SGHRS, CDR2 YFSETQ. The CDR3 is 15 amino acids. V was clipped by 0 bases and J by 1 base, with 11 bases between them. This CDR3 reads CASSLAGTKSYEQYF. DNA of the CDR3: TGCGCCAGCAGCTTGGCTGGGACAAAGTCCTACGAGCAGTACTTC.

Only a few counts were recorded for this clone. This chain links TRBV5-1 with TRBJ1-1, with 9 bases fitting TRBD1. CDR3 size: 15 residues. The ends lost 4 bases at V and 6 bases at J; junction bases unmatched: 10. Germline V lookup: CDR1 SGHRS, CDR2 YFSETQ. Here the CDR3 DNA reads TGCGCCAGCAGCCCGCAACAGGGGGCGGTGGCTGAAGCTTTCTTT. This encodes CASSPQQGAVAEAFF.

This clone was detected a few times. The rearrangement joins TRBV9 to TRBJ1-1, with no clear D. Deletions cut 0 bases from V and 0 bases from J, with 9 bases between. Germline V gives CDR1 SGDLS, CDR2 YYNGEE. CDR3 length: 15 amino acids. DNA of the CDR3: TGTGCCAGCAGCGTAGGAGGGTTCATGAACACTGAAGCTTTCTTT. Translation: CASSVGGFMNTEAFF.

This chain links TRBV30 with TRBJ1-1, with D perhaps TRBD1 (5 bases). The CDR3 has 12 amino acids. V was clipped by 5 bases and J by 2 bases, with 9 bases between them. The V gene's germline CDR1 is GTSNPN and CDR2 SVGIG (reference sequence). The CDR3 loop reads CAWSGFNTEAFF. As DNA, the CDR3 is TGTGCCTGGTCAGGGTTTAACACTGAAGCTTTCTTT.

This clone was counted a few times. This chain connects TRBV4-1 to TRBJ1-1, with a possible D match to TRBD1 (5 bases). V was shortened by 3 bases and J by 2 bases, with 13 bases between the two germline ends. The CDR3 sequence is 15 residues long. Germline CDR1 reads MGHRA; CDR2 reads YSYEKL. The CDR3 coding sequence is TGCGCCAGCAGCCAGGCGAGACAGCTAAACACTGAAGCTTTCTTT. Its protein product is CASSQARQLNTEAFF.

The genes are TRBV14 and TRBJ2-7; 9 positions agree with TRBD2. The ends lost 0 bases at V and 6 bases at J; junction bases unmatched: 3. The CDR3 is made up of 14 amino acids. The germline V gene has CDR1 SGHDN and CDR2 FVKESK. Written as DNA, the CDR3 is TGTGCCAGCAGCCAAGATCTACTAGCGGGCGAGCAGTACTTC. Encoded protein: CASSQDLLAGEQYF.

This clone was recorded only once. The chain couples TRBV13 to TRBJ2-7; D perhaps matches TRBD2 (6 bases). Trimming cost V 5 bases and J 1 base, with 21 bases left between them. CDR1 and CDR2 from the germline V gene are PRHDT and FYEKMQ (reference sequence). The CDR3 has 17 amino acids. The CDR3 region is CASSRAAGRGPSYEQYF. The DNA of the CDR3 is TGTGCCAGCAGCCGGGCTGCGGGGCGCGGTCCGTCCTACGAGCAGTACTTC. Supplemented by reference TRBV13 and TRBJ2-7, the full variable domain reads AAGVIQSPRHLIKEKRETATLKCYPIPRHDTVYWYQQGPGQDPQFLISFYEKMQSDKGSIPDRFSAQQFSDYHSELNMSSLELGDSALYFCASSRAAGRGPSYEQYFGPGTRLTVT.

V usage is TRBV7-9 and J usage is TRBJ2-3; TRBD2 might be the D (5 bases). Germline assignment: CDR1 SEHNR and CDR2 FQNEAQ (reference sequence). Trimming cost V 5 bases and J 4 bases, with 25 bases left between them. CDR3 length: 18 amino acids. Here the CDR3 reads CASSPPLEEAEAADTQYF. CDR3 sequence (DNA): TGTGCCAGCAGCCCGCCGTTGGAAGAAGCGGAGGCCGCAGATACGCAGTATTTT.

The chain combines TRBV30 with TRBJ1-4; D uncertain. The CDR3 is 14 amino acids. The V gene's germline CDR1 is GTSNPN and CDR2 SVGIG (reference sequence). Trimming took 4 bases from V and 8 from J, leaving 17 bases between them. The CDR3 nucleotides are TGTGCCTGGAACCCGGTTGCAGGTGGGGAAAAACTGTTTTTT. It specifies CAWNPVAGGEKLFF. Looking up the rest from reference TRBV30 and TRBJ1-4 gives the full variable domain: SQTIHQWPATLVQPVGSPLSLECTVEGTSNPNLYWYRQAAGRGLQLLFYSVGIGQISSEVPQNLSASRPQDRQFILSSKKLLLSDSGFYLCAWNPVAGGEKLFFGSGTQLSVL.

As DNA, the CDR3 is TGTGCCAGCAGACGGGACAGGGGGGCCGGGGCCAACGTCCTGACTTTC. The encoded protein is CASRRDRGAGANVLTF. This chain connects TRBV11-1 to TRBJ2-6, with 11 bases lining up with TRBD1. This CDR3 has 16 amino acids. From germline, CDR1 is SGHAT and CDR2 FQDESV (reference sequence). The junction had 5 bases not matched to a gene; V was cut back by 6 bases and J by 4 bases.

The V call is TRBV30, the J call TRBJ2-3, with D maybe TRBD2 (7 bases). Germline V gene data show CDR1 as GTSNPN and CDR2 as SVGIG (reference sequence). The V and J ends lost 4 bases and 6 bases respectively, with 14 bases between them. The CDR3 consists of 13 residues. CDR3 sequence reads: CAWTRGRGDTQYF. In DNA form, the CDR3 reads TGTGCCTGGACCCGAGGGAGGGGGGATACGCAGTATTTT.

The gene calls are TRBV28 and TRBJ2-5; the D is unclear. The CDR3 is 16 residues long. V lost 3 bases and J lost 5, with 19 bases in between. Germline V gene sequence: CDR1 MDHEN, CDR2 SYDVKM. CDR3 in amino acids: CASSFSRQTPMETQYF. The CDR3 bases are TGTGCCAGCAGTTTTTCAAGACAAACCCCCATGGAGACCCAGTACTTC.